Listed below are T cell receptor beta chains from one sample, sequenced in a study of beta chain features in type 1 diabetes. Clones were sequenced by immunoSEQ multiplex PCR, and TCRdb holds only the in-frame ones, with some missing. The sample lists under 130,000 clones; around 30% were seen once. Material: central memory CD4+ T cells from blood. The receptors were gathered from a young woman with type 1 diabetes. Both conserved end residues are part of each CDR3. Fields, in order: J gene, V gene, clone size, D gene, CDR3 protein, CDR3 DNA. D genes are given only for firm matches. A row's size may be missing; if present it is once, few, many or a size class.

>TRBJ2-5|TRBV18|NA|NA
CASSPDKVETQYF
TGTGCCAGCTCACCAGACAAAGTGGAGACCCAGTACTTC
>TRBJ2-5|TRBV6-1|NA|TRBD2
CASRGASGGPETQYF
TGTGCCAGCAGGGGGGCCAGCGGGGGGCCAGAGACCCAGTACTTC
>TRBJ2-3|TRBV5-1|NA|NA
CASSLKGGTDTQYF
TGCGCCAGCAGCTTGAAGGGAGGCACAGATACGCAGTATTTT
>TRBJ1-1|TRBV11-2|NA|NA
CASSLVVNTEAFF
TGTGCCAGCAGCTTAGTCGTGAACACTGAAGCTTTCTTT
>TRBJ1-5|TRBV7-2|NA|NA
CASSLRQSSNQPQHF
TGTGCCAGCAGCTTGAGGCAAAGTAGCAATCAGCCCCAGCATTTT
>TRBJ2-2|TRBV5-1|few|TRBD1
CASSPGDRGRGNTGELFF
TGCGCCAGCAGCCCAGGGGACAGGGGGCGCGGGAACACCGGGGAGCTGTTTTTT
>TRBJ1-1|TRBV18|NA|TRBD1
CASSQQTGGGTEAFF
TGTGCCAGCTCACAACAGACAGGGGGCGGCACTGAAGCTTTCTTT
>TRBJ2-7|TRBV2|NA|TRBD1
CASKGQGTYEQYF
TGTGCCAGCAAAGGACAGGGGACCTACGAGCAGTACTTC
>TRBJ1-1|TRBV16|few|NA
CASSQRGGPFSNTEAFF
TGTGCCAGCAGCCAACGGGGAGGGCCCTTTTCGAACACTGAAGCTTTCTTT
>TRBJ1-1|TRBV19|few|NA
CASSIGSAGNTEAFF
TGTGCCAGTAGTATTGGTTCCGCGGGAAACACTGAAGCTTTCTTT
>TRBJ2-2|TRBV18|NA|TRBD1
CASSPTGGEAGELFF
TGTGCCAGCTCACCCACAGGGGGCGAAGCCGGGGAGCTGTTTTTT
>TRBJ2-3|TRBV5-1|NA|NA
CASSSITDTQYF
TGCGCCAGCAGCTCAATCACAGATACGCAGTATTTT
>TRBJ2-1|TRBV11-2|once|TRBD2
CASSFAGGGEQFF
TGTGCCAGCAGCTTCGCGGGAGGGGGTGAGCAGTTCTTC
>TRBJ1-2|TRBV6-5|few|NA
CASSRRGANYGYTF
TGTGCCAGCAGTCGCAGGGGTGCTAACTATGGCTACACCTTC
>TRBJ2-3|TRBV9|NA|TRBD2
CASSAMEGTSGRADTQYF
TGTGCCAGCAGCGCCATGGAGGGTACTAGCGGGAGAGCAGATACGCAGTATTTT
>TRBJ2-3|TRBV28|few|TRBD2
CASSLLGGGRNTDTQYF
TGTGCCAGCAGTTTACTGGGGGGGGGTCGGAACACAGATACGCAGTATTTT
>TRBJ1-1|TRBV7-9|NA|NA
CASSSPLGAGTEAFF
TGTGCCAGCAGCTCCCCCCTGGGGGCTGGCACTGAAGCTTTCTTT
>TRBJ2-4|TRBV10-3|NA|NA
CAISENGQGAHF
TGTGCCATCAGTGAAAACGGGCAGGGTGCCCACTTC
>TRBJ2-7|TRBV5-1|NA|TRBD1
CASSVDRVTYEQYF
TGCGCCAGCAGCGTGGACAGGGTCACCTACGAGCAGTACTTC
>TRBJ2-5|TRBV5-1|NA|TRBD2
CASSLGGGQETQYF
TGCGCCAGCAGCTTGGGGGGGGGCCAAGAGACCCAGTACTTC
>TRBJ1-2|TRBV2|NA|NA
CASSVDSVGRGYTF
TGTGCCAGCAGTGTGGACAGTGTAGGAAGGGGCTACACCTTC
>TRBJ2-2|TRBV18|NA|NA
CASSPPVNTGELFF
TGTGCCAGCTCACCACCCGTTAACACCGGGGAGCTGTTTTTT
>TRBJ2-1|TRBV9|NA|TRBD2
CASSPSGPYNEQFF
TGTGCCAGCAGTCCTAGCGGGCCGTACAATGAGCAGTTCTTC
>TRBJ2-1|TRBV20-1|few|NA
CSGLENEQFF
TGCAGTGGATTGGAGAATGAGCAGTTCTTC
>TRBJ2-1|TRBV5-4|few|TRBD2
CASRSSGRAQTYNEQFF
TGTGCCAGCAGGAGTAGCGGGAGGGCCCAGACCTACAATGAGCAGTTCTTC
>TRBJ2-1|TRBV5-4|few|NA
CASSSPDSMQQFF
TGTGCCAGCTCTTCCCCCGACTCGATGCAACAGTTCTTC
>TRBJ2-3|TRBV6-6|NA|NA
CASKQTATDTQYF
TGTGCCAGCAAGCAGACAGCGACAGATACGCAGTATTTT
>TRBJ1-2|TRBV6-5|NA|TRBD1
CASSYSAGQGGYGYTF
TGTGCCAGCAGTTACTCGGCGGGACAGGGAGGGTATGGCTACACCTTC
>TRBJ2-3|TRBV7-3|NA|TRBD2
CASSSGLAGTDTQYF
TGTGCCAGCAGCTCCGGACTAGCTGGCACAGATACGCAGTATTTT
>TRBJ2-1|TRBV5-4|many|TRBD2
CASSLFPTSAEQFF
TGTGCCAGCAGCTTGTTCCCAACTAGCGCTGAGCAGTTCTTC
>TRBJ2-1|TRBV11-2|few|TRBD1
CASSSLGHRGVIEQFF
TGTGCCAGCAGCTCCCTCGGGCACAGGGGGGTCATCGAGCAGTTCTTC
>TRBJ2-5|TRBV5-4|NA|NA
CASSLKSWGNQETQYF
TGTGCCAGCAGCTTGAAATCGTGGGGCAACCAAGAGACCCAGTACTTC
>TRBJ2-7|TRBV6-1|NA|TRBD2
CASSGRTSIMYEQYF
TGTGCCAGCAGTGGAAGGACTAGCATTATGTACGAGCAGTACTTC
>TRBJ1-5|TRBV30|few|NA
CAWSVSRNQPQHF
TGTGCCTGGAGTGTAAGCCGCAATCAGCCCCAGCATTTT
>TRBJ2-1|TRBV27|few|TRBD2
CAVSFGREYNEQFF
TGTGCCGTCAGCTTCGGGAGGGAATACAATGAGCAGTTCTTC
>TRBJ2-1|TRBV18|few|TRBD2
CASSPRSGADGNEQFF
TGTGCCAGCTCACCAAGGAGCGGGGCCGACGGAAATGAGCAGTTCTTC
>TRBJ1-1|TRBV27|NA|NA
CASSLPTGNSGNTEAFF
TGTGCCAGCAGTTTACCCACAGGGAACTCGGGGAACACTGAAGCTTTCTTT
>TRBJ2-3|TRBV5-6|NA|NA
CASSTGTDTQYF
TGTGCCAGCAGCACAGGGACAGATACGCAGTATTTT
>TRBJ2-7|TRBV25-1|few|TRBD2
CASSASGRAGEQYF
TGTGCCAGCAGTGCTAGCGGGAGGGCCGGCGAGCAGTACTTC
>TRBJ2-1|TRBV10-2|few|TRBD2
CASSLLAGGANEQFF
TGCGCCAGCAGCCTCCTAGCGGGAGGCGCCAATGAGCAGTTCTTC
>TRBJ2-5|TRBV11-3|NA|NA
CASSLAAGRGETQYF
TGTGCCAGCAGCTTAGCTGCTGGGAGAGGGGAGACCCAGTACTTC
>TRBJ2-3|TRBV11-3|few|TRBD2
CASSPPGTNTDTQYF
TGTGCCAGCAGCCCCCCCGGGACTAACACAGATACGCAGTATTTT
>TRBJ2-5|TRBV11-3|NA|TRBD2
CASSLARTSGRASAETQYF
TGTGCCAGCAGCTTAGCGCGGACTAGCGGGAGGGCCTCTGCCGAGACCCAGTACTTC
>TRBJ2-1|TRBV7-2|few|NA
CASSSLAREQFF
TGTGCCAGCAGCTCACTAGCCCGGGAGCAGTTCTTC
>TRBJ2-1|TRBV11-2|few|TRBD1
CASSLVGTGEFF
TGTGCCAGCAGCTTAGTCGGGACAGGGGAGTTCTTC
>TRBJ1-1|TRBV7-3|many|NA
CASSLQGGDTEAFF
TGTGCCAGCAGCTTGCAGGGAGGGGACACTGAAGCTTTCTTT
>TRBJ1-2|TRBV19|NA|NA
CASSIDLSGFEGYTF
TGTGCCAGTAGTATAGATCTTAGCGGGTTTGAAGGCTACACCTTC
>TRBJ1-1|TRBV5-1|NA|NA
CASSDRGRGNTEAFF
TGCGCCAGCAGCGACCGCGGCAGGGGGAACACTGAAGCTTTCTTT
>TRBJ2-5|TRBV7-9|few|TRBD2
CASSLDPGLGAETQYF
TGTGCCAGCAGCTTAGACCCGGGACTAGGAGCCGAGACCCAGTACTTC
>TRBJ1-2|TRBV6-5|NA|NA
CASSYSAGLSVSGYTF
TGTGCCAGCAGTTACTCTGCGGGGTTATCAGTGAGTGGCTACACCTTC
>TRBJ2-1|TRBV27|NA|NA
CASSLGSPTYNEQFF
TGTGCCAGCAGTTTAGGGAGCCCTACCTACAATGAGCAGTTCTTC
>TRBJ2-1|TRBV19|few|TRBD2
CASSRQTSSNEQFF
TGTGCCAGTAGTAGACAGACTAGCTCGAATGAGCAGTTCTTC
>TRBJ2-7|TRBV2|NA|TRBD1
CASREGQGISYEQYF
TGTGCCAGCAGGGAGGGACAGGGGATCTCCTACGAGCAGTACTTC
>TRBJ2-4|TRBV5-4|once|TRBD2
CASSLEGTRGNIQYF
TGTGCCAGCAGCTTAGAGGGGACTAGGGGAAACATTCAGTACTTC
>TRBJ2-1|TRBV29-1|many|NA
CSVEEDSFQQFF
TGCAGCGTTGAAGAGGACTCTTTTCAGCAGTTCTTC
>TRBJ1-4|TRBV6-1|NA|TRBD1
CASSAAEGGQEKLFF
TGTGCCAGCAGTGCGGCGGAAGGGGGCCAGGAAAAACTGTTTTTT
>TRBJ2-5|TRBV7-2|few|NA
CASSLVAETQYF
TGTGCCAGCAGCTTAGTAGCGGAGACCCAGTACTTC
>TRBJ1-1|TRBV28|NA|NA
CASTRVNAEAFF
TGTGCCAGCACCAGGGTTAACGCTGAAGCTTTCTTT
>TRBJ1-1|TRBV13|NA|NA
CASSLPPTGIAEAFF
TGTGCCAGCAGCTTACCCCCGACGGGGATAGCTGAAGCTTTCTTT
>TRBJ2-2|TRBV2|NA|TRBD1
CASKGQGNTGELFF
TGTGCCAGCAAAGGACAGGGGAACACCGGGGAGCTGTTTTTT